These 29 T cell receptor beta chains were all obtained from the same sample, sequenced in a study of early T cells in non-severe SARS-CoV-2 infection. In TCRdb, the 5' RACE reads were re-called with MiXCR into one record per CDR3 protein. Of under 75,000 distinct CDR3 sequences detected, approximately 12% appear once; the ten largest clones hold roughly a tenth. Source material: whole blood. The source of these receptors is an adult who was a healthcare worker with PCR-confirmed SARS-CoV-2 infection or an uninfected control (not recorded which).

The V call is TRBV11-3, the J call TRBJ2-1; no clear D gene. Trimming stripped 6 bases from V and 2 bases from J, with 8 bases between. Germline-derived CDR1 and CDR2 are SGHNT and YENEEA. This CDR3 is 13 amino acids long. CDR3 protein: CASRALPYNEQFF. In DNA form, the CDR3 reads TGTGCCAGCAGGGCACTACCCTACAATGAGCAGTTCTTC. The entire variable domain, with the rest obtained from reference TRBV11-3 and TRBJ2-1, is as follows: EAGVVQSPRYKIIEKKQPVAFWCNPISGHNTLYWYLQNLGQGPELLIRYENEEAVDDSQLPKDRFSAERLKGVDSTLKIQPAELGDSAVYLCASRALPYNEQFFGPGTRLTVL.

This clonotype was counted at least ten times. CDR3 coding DNA: TGTGCCAGCAGCCCCCGACTAGCGGGCCTCAATGAGCAGTTCTTC. It translates to CASSPRLAGLNEQFF. The rearrangement joins TRBV7-3 to TRBJ2-1; 10 positions agree with TRBD2. Germline trimming cut 5 bases from V and 6 bases from J; bases unmatched to any gene: 7. CDR3 length: 15 residues. Germline V gene sequence: CDR1 SGHTA, CDR2 FQGTGA. Complete variable domain (other parts from reference TRBV7-3 and TRBJ2-1): GAGVSQTPSNKVTEKGKYVELRCDPISGHTALYWYRQSLGQGPEFLIYFQGTGAADDSGLPNDRFFAVRPEGSVSTLKIQRTERGDSAVYLCASSPRLAGLNEQFFGPGTRLTVL.

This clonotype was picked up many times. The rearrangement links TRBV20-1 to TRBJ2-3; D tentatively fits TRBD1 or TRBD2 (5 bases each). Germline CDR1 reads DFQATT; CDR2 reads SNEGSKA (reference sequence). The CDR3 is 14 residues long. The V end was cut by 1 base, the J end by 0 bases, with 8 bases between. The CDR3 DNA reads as TGCAGTGCTAGAGTGGGACCGAGCACAGATACGCAGTATTTT. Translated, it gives CSARVGPSTDTQYF.

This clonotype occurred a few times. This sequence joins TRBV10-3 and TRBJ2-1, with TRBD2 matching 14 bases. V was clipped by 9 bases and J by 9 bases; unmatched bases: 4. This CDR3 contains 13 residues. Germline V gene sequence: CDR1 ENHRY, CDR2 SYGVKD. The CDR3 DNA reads TGTGCCATTGGACTAGCGGGAGGAACTGAGCAGTTCTTC. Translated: CAIGLAGGTEQFF.

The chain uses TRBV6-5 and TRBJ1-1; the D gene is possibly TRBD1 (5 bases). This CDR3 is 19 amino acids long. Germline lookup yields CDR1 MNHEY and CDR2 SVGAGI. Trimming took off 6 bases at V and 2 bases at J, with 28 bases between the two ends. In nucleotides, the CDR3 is TGTGCCAGCAGCCCGTTGAGGGGAGACCCAGATATTTTAAACACTGAAGCTTTCTTT. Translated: CASSPLRGDPDILNTEAFF.

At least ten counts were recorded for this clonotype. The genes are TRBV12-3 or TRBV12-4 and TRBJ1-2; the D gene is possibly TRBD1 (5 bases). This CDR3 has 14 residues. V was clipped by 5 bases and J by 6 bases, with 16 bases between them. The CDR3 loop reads CASSRRGGSHGYTF. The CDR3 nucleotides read TGTGCCAGCAGTCGACGGGGGGGATCCCATGGCTACACCTTC.

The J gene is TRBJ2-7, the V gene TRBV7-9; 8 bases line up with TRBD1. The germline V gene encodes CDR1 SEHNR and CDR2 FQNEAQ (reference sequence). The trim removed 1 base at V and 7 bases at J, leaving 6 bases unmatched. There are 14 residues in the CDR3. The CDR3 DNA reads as TGTGCCAGCAGCTTAGGACAGGGGATCTGGGAGCAGTACTTC. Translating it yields CASSLGQGIWEQYF.

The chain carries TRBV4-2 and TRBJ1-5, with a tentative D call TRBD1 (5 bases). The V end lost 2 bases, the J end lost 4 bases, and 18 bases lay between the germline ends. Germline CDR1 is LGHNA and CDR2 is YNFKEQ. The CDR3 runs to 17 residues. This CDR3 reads CASSQNWAGTKNQPQHF. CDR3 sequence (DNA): TGTGCCAGCAGCCAAAATTGGGCAGGGACGAAGAATCAGCCCCAGCATTTT.

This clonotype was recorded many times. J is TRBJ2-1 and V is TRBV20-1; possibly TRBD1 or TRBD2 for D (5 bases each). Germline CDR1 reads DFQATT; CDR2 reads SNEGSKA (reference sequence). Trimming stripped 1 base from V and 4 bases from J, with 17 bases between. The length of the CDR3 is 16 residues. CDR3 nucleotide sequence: TGCAGTGCTAGAGGCTTGGGGACGTCGAAGTACAATGAGCAGTTCTTC. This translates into CSARGLGTSKYNEQFF.

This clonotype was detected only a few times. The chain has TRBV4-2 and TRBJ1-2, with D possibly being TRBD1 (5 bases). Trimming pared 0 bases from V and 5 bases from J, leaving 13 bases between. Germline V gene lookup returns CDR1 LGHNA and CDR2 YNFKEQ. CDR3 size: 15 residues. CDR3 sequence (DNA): TGTGCCAGCAGCCAAGATCGAGGGGCGATTTATGGCTACACCTTC. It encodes CASSQDRGAIYGYTF.

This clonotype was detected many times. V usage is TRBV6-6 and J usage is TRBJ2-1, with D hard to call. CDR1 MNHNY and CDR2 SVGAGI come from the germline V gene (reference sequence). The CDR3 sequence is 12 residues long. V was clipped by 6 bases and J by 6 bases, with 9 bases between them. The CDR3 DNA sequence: TGTGCCAGCAGACTGAACAGCAATGAGCAGTTCTTC. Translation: CASRLNSNEQFF.

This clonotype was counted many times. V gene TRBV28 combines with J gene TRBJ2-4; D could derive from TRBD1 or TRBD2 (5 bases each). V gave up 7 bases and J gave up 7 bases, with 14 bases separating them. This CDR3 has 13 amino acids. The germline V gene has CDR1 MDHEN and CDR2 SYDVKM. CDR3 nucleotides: TGTGCCAGCACTGAGGGGAGAACTAACATTCAGTACTTC. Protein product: CASTEGRTNIQYF.

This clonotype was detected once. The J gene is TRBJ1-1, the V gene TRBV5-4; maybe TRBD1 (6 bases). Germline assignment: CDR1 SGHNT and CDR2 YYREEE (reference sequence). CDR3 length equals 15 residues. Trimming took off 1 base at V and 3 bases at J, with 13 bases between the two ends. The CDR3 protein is CASSLRQGWYTEAFF. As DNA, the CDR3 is TGTGCCAGCAGCTTGAGGCAGGGGTGGTACACTGAAGCTTTCTTT.

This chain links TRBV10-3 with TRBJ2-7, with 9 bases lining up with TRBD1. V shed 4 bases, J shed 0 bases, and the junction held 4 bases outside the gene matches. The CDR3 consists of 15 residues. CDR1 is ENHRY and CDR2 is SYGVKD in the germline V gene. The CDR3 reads CAISAETGGSYEQYF. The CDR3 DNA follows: TGTGCCATCAGTGCAGAGACAGGGGGCTCCTACGAGCAGTACTTC.

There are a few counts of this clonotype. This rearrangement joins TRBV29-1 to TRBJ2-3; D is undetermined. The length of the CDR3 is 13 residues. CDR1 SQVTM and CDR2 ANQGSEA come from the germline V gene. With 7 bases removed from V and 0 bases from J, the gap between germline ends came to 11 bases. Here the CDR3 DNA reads TGCAGCGGTTGGGGTCGTAGCACAGATACGCAGTATTTT. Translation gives CSGWGRSTDTQYF.

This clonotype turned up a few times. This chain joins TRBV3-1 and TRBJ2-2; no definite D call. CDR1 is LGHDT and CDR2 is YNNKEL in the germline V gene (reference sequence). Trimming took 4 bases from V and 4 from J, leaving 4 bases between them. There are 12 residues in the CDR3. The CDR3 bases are TGTGCCAGCAGCCTCTCCACCGGGGAGCTGTTTTTT. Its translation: CASSLSTGELFF. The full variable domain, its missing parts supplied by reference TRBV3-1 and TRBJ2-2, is DTAVSQTPKYLVTQMGNDKSIKCEQNLGHDTMYWYKQDSKKFLKIMFSYNNKELIINETVPNRFSPKSPDKAHLNLHINSLELGDSAVYFCASSLSTGELFFGEGSRLTVL.

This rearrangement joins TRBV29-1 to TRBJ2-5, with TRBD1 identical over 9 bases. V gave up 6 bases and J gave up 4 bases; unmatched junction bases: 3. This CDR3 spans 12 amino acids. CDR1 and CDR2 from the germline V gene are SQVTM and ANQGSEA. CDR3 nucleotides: TGCAGCGTGGACAGGGGCCGAGAGACCCAGTACTTC. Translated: CSVDRGRETQYF.

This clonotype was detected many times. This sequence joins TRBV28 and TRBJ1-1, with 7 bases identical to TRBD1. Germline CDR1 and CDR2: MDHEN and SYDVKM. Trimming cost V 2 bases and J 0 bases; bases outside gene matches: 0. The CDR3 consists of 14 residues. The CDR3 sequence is CASSLRGLNTEAFF. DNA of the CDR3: TGTGCCAGCAGTTTAAGGGGGCTGAACACTGAAGCTTTCTTT.

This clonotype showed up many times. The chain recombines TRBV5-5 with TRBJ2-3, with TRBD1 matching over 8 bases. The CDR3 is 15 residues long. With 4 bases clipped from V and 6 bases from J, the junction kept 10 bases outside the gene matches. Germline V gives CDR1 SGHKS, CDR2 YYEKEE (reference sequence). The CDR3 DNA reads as TGTGCCAGCAGCGCCGGACAGGGCGCGACGGATACGCAGTATTTT. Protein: CASSAGQGATDTQYF.

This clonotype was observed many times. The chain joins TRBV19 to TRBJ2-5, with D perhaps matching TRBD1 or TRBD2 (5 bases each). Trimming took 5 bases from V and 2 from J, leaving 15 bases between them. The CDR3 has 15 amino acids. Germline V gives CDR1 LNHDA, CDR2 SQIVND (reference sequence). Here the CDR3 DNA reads TGTGCCAGTAGTCTCCCGGGACGGCCGCAAGAGACCCAGTACTTC. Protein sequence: CASSLPGRPQETQYF.

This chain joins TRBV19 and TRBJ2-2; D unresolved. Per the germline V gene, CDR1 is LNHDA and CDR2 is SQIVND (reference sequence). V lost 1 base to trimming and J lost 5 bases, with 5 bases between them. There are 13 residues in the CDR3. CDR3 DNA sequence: TGTGCCAGTAGTATAGGGCGAACCGGGGAGCTGTTTTTT. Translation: CASSIGRTGELFF. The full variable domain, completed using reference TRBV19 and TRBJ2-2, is DGGITQSPKYLFRKEGQNVTLSCEQNLNHDAMYWYRQDPGQGLRLIYYSQIVNDFQKGDIAEGYSVSREKKESFPLTVTSAQKNPTAFYLCASSIGRTGELFFGEGSRLTVL.

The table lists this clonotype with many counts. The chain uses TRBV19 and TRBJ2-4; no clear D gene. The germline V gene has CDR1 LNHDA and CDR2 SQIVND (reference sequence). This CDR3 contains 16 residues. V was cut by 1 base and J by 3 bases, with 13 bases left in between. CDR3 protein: CASSIGRQTIKNIQYF. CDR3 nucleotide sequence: TGTGCCAGTAGTATAGGGCGTCAGACCATCAAAAACATTCAGTACTTC. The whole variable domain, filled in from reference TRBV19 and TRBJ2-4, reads DGGITQSPKYLFRKEGQNVTLSCEQNLNHDAMYWYRQDPGQGLRLIYYSQIVNDFQKGDIAEGYSVSREKKESFPLTVTSAQKNPTAFYLCASSIGRQTIKNIQYFGAGTRLSVL.

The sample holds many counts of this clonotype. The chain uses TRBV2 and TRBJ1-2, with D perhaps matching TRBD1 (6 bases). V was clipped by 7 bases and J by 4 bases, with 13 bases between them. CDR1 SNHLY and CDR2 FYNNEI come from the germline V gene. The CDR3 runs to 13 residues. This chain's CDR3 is CASTPGGGYGYTF. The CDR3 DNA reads TGTGCCAGCACCCCGGGGGGCGGCTATGGCTACACCTTC. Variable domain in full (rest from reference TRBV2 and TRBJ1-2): EPEVTQTPSHQVTQMGQEVILRCVPISNHLYFYWYRQILGQKVEFLVSFYNNEISEKSEIFDDQFSVERPDGSNFTLKIRSTKLEDSAMYFCASTPGGGYGYTFGSGTRLTVV.

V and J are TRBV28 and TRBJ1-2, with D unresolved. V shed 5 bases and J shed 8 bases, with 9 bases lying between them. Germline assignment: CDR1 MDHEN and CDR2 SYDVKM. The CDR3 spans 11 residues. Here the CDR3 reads CASSRIGGYTF. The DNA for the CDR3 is TGTGCCAGCAGTAGGATCGGGGGCTACACCTTC.

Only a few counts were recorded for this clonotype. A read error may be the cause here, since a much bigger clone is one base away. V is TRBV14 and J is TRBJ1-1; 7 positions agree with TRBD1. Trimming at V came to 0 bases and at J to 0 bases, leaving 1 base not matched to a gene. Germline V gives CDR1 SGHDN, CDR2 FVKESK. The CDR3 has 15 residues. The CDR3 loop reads CASSQDGTVNTEAFF. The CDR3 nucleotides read TGTGCCAGCAGCCAAGATGGGACAGTGAACACTGAAGCTTTCTTT.

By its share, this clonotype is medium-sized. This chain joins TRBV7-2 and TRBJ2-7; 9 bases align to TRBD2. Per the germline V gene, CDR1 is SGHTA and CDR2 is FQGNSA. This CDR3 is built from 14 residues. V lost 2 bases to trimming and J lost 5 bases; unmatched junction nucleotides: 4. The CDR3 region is CASSLNSGRNEQYF. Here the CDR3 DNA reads TGTGCCAGCAGCTTAAACAGCGGGAGGAACGAGCAGTACTTC.

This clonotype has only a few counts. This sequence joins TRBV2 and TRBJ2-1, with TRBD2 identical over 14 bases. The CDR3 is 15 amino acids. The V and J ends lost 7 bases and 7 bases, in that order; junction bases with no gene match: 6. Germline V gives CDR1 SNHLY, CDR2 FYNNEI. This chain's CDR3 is CASISGTSGSNEQFF. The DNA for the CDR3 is TGTGCCAGCATTTCCGGGACTAGCGGGAGTAATGAGCAGTTCTTC. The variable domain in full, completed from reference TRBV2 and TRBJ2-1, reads EPEVTQTPSHQVTQMGQEVILRCVPISNHLYFYWYRQILGQKVEFLVSFYNNEISEKSEIFDDQFSVERPDGSNFTLKIRSTKLEDSAMYFCASISGTSGSNEQFFGPGTRLTVL.

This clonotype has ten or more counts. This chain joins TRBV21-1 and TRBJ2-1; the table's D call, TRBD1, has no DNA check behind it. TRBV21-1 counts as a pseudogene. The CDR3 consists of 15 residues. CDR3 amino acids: CASSKTPRAWNEQFF. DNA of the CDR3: TGTGCCAGCAGCAAAACCCCTCGGGCGTGGAATGAGCAGTTCTTC.

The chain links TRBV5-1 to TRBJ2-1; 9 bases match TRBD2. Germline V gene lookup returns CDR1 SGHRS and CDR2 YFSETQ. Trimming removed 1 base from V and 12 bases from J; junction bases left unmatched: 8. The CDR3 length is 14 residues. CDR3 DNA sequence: TGCGCCAGCAGCTTGACGGGACTAGCCGATGTGCAGTTCTTC. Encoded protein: CASSLTGLADVQFF.